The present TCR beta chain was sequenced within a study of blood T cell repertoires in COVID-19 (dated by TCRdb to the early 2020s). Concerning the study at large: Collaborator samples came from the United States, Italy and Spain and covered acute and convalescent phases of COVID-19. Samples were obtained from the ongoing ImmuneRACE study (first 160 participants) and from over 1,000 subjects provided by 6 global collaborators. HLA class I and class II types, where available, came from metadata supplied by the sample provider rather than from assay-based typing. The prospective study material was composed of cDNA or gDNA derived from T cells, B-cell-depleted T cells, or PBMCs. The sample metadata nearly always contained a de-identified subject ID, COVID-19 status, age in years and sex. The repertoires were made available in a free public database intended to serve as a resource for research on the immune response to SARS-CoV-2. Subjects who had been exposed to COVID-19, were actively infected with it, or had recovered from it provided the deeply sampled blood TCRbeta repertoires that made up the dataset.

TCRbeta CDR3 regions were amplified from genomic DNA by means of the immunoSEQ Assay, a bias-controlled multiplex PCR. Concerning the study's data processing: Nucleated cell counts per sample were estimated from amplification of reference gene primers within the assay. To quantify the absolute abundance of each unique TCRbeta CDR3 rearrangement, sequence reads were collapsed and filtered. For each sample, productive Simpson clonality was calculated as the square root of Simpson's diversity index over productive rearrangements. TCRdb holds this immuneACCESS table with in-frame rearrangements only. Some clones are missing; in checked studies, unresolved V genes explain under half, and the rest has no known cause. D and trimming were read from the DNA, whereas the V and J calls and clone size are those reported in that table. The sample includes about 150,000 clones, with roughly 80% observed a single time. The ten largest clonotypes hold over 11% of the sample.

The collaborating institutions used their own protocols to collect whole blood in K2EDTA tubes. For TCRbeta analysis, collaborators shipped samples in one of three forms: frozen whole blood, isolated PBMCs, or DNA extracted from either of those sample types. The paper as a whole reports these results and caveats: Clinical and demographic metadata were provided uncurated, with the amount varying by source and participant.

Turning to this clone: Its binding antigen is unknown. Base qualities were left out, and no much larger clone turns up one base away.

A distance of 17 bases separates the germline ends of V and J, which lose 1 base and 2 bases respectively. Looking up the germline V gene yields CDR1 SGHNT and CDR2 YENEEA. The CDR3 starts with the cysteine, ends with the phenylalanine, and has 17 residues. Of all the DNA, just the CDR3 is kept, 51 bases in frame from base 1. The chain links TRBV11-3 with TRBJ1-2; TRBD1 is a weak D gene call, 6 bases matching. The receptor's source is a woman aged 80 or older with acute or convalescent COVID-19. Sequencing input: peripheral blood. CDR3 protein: CASSLGPRTVRNYGYTF. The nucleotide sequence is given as TGTGCCAGCAGCTTAGGTCCCAGGACAGTGCGCAACTATGGCTACACCTTC. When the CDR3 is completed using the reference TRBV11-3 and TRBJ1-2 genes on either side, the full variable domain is EAGVVQSPRYKIIEKKQPVAFWCNPISGHNTLYWYLQNLGQGPELLIRYENEEAVDDSQLPKDRFSAERLKGVDSTLKIQPAELGDSAVYLCASSLGPRTVRNYGYTFGSGTRLTVV.